The source of this T cell receptor beta chain is a study of blood T cell repertoires in COVID-19 (dated by TCRdb to 2020 to 2022). For the wider study: The collaborator samples originated in the United States, Italy and Spain and spanned the acute and convalescent phases of COVID-19. The prospective study material was composed of cDNA or gDNA derived from T cells, B-cell-depleted T cells, or PBMCs. Subjects who had been exposed to COVID-19, were actively infected with it, or had recovered from it provided the deeply sampled blood TCRbeta repertoires that made up the dataset. The repertoires were released in a freely available public database meant as a resource for research on the immune response to SARS-CoV-2. The samples were drawn from two sources: the first 160 participants of the ongoing ImmuneRACE study, and fewer than 1,500 subjects contributed by 6 global collaborators. Sample metadata almost always included a de-identified subject ID, COVID-19 status, age in years and sex. HLA class I and class II types, where available, came from metadata supplied by the sample provider rather than from assay-based typing. The paper as a whole reports these results and caveats: How much clinical and demographic metadata was included differed by source and by participant, and the metadata was provided uncurated.

TCRbeta CDR3 regions were amplified from genomic DNA using the immunoSEQ Assay, a bias-controlled multiplex PCR. The authors processed their data as follows. The number of nucleated cells in each sample was estimated by amplification of reference gene primers within the assay. To quantify the absolute abundance of each unique TCRbeta CDR3 rearrangement, sequence reads were collapsed and filtered. For each sample, productive Simpson clonality was calculated as the square root of Simpson's diversity index across productive rearrangements. Drawn from immuneACCESS, this table holds only the in-frame rearrangements with V and J called that TCRdb kept. Clones are partly lost; checked studies trace under half to an unresolved V gene and leave the rest unexplained. That table supplies the V and J calls and clone size; D and trimming were determined from the DNA. Across this sample there are about 150,000 clones, with roughly 81% seen only once. More than 2% of the sample rests with the top ten.

Whole blood was collected in K2EDTA tubes by collaborating institutions according to the institutions' own protocols. For TCRbeta analysis, collaborators shipped samples as frozen whole blood, isolated PBMCs, or DNA extracted from either of those sample types. This clone appeared a few times. There is no known antigen for this receptor. Qualities for individual bases were not recorded, and no much larger clone is one base off. Spanning cysteine to phenylalanine, the CDR3 consists of 16 amino acids. The read is trimmed to its CDR3 DNA, 48 bases read in frame from base 1. V lost 6 bases and J lost 2 bases; the stretch between them is 17 bases long. From the germline V gene (reference sequence), CDR1 is MNHEY and CDR2 is SMNVEV.

Source material: peripheral blood. The origin of this receptor is a human donor with acute or convalescent COVID-19. The donor label of this sample is uncertain. The chain joins TRBV27 to TRBJ1-3; the D gene is possibly TRBD1, with 5 bases matching. Read as DNA, the sequence is TGTGCCAGCAGGGAGGGACCGGGAATAGCTGGAAACACCATATATTTT. Its product reads: CASREGPGIAGNTIYF.